This passage covers 10 T cell receptor beta chains from one sample sequenced in a study of CD8 T cells in ankylosing spondylitis. TCRdb reprocessed the 5' RACE reads with MiXCR, giving one entry per CDR3 protein. The profile shows about 400,000 distinct CDR3 sequences, approximately 22% of them singletons. The material sequenced was blood, either unsorted or a sorted T cell fraction (not recorded which). The receptors shown here come from a male donor with ankylosing spondylitis or in good health (not recorded which).

This clonotype was counted only a few times. The chain links TRBV11-2 to TRBJ2-5; 8 bases are a match to TRBD1. V shed 5 bases, J shed 4 bases, and the junction held 6 bases outside the gene matches. Germline V CDR1 and CDR2: SGHAT, FQNNGV. The CDR3 length is 14 residues. CDR3 amino acids: CASSRPTGVETQYF. In DNA form, the CDR3 reads TGTGCCAGCAGCCGACCGACAGGGGTAGAGACCCAGTACTTC. The full variable domain, rest sourced from reference TRBV11-2 and TRBJ2-5, is EAGVAQSPRYKIIEKRQSVAFWCNPISGHATLYWYQQILGQGPKLLIQFQNNGVVDDSQLPKDRFSAERLKGVDSTLKIQPAKLEDSAVYLCASSRPTGVETQYFGPGTRLLVL.

This clonotype was recorded at least ten times. This sequence joins TRBV4-2 and TRBJ1-5; D is unresolved. This CDR3 is built from 14 residues. The germline gives CDR1 LGHNA, CDR2 YNFKEQ. Trimming shortened V by 4 bases and J by 4 bases, and 11 bases separated the two germline ends. The CDR3 DNA follows: TGTGCCAGCAGCCTCCTGGGAGCGAATCAGCCCCAGCATTTT. Protein sequence: CASSLLGANQPQHF.

The gene calls are TRBV7-9 and TRBJ2-1, with D perhaps being TRBD1 or TRBD2 (5 bases each). CDR1 is SEHNR and CDR2 is FQNEAQ in the germline V gene (reference sequence). The length of the CDR3 is 17 residues. Between the trimmed V and J ends, which lost 1 base and 6 bases, there was a span of 19 bases. The CDR3 region has the DNA TGTGCCAGCAGCTTAGGGTCCGGGGCTTTGGGTTCCAATGAGCAGTTCTTC. Its protein product is CASSLGSGALGSNEQFF.

The chain carries TRBV20-1 and TRBJ2-7; D uncertain. Trimming pared 1 base from V and 0 bases from J, leaving 13 bases between. Germline V gives CDR1 DFQATT, CDR2 SNEGSKA (reference sequence). This CDR3 has 15 residues. DNA of the CDR3: TGCAGTGCTAGAGCCTATATTGACGTCTCCTACGAGCAGTACTTC. It yields the protein CSARAYIDVSYEQYF.

This clonotype was seen only a few times. V and J are TRBV7-9 and TRBJ2-7; D remains ambiguous. Deletions cut 5 bases from V and 3 bases from J, with 11 bases between. CDR1 SEHNR and CDR2 FQNEAQ come from the germline V gene (reference sequence). This CDR3 is built from 13 residues. Here the CDR3 DNA reads TGTGCCAGCAGCGATCGTACAGTCTACGAGCAGTACTTC. This sequence encodes CASSDRTVYEQYF.

This clonotype turned up a few times. The chain combines TRBV2 with TRBJ2-3; 7 bases line up with TRBD2. Germline V gene sequence: CDR1 SNHLY, CDR2 FYNNEI. With 9 bases clipped from V and 4 bases from J, the junction kept 16 bases outside the gene matches. This CDR3 spans 16 amino acids. The CDR3 region is CARARVSGELPDTQYF. In nucleotides, the CDR3 is TGTGCCAGAGCGCGGGTCAGCGGGGAGCTACCAGATACGCAGTATTTT. Combining the CDR3 with reference TRBV2 and TRBJ2-3 gives the whole variable domain EPEVTQTPSHQVTQMGQEVILRCVPISNHLYFYWYRQILGQKVEFLVSFYNNEISEKSEIFDDQFSVERPDGSNFTLKIRSTKLEDSAMYFCARARVSGELPDTQYFGPGTRLTVL.

Only a few counts were recorded for this clonotype. The J gene is TRBJ1-4, the V gene TRBV12-3 or TRBV12-4; no clear D. V was trimmed by 6 bases and J by 5 bases, leaving 4 bases between them. The CDR3 totals 11 residues. The CDR3 DNA is TGTGCCAGCAGAGAAAATGAAAAACTGTTTTTT. This gives the protein CASRENEKLFF.

This clonotype has only a few counts. The rearrangement links TRBV9 to TRBJ2-6; the D call may be TRBD1 or TRBD2 (5 bases each). There are 17 residues in the CDR3. Germline V lookup: CDR1 SGDLS, CDR2 YYNGEE. With 4 bases removed from V and 0 bases from J, the gap between germline ends came to 14 bases. The CDR3 nucleotides read TGTGCCAGCAGCACCCGGGACGTGAGCTCTGGGGCCAACGTCCTGACTTTC. It specifies CASSTRDVSSGANVLTF.

This clonotype was recorded a few times. The chain couples TRBV6-5 to TRBJ2-2; 12 nucleotides agree with TRBD2. The V gene's germline CDR1 is MNHEY and CDR2 SVGAGI. The CDR3 sequence is 17 residues long. V was clipped by 2 bases and J by 5 bases; unmatched bases: 6. The CDR3, as DNA: TGTGCCAGCAGTTACCCTAGCGGGGGGGCGTGGACCGGGGAGCTGTTTTTT. Translating it yields CASSYPSGGAWTGELFF.

This chain uses TRBV11-2 with TRBJ2-5, with 10 bases lining up with TRBD1. The J segment lost 4 bases and the V segment lost 3 bases, leaving 11 bases of the junction unmatched. The V gene's germline CDR1 is SGHAT and CDR2 FQNNGV. The CDR3 contains 17 residues. In DNA form, the CDR3 reads TGTGCCAGCAGCTTTGGTCCGGGGACAGGGGTGGGAGAGACCCAGTACTTC. Residues: CASSFGPGTGVGETQYF.